The rows below give T cell receptor beta chains drawn from one sample of a study of cytomegalovirus exposure and HLA in healthy donors. Here immunoSEQ multiplex PCR was the method, and the copy in TCRdb shows in-frame clones only, minus some. The table shows roughly 90,000 clones, with over 60% occurring only once. The sample taken for sequencing was PBMCs. These receptors were obtained from a middle-aged woman in good health and CMV-seropositive. The conserved cysteine and the conserved F or W are not part of the CDR3 here. The order of the fields is clone size, J gene, V gene, D gene, CDR3 protein. The D gene is left open where the match is weak. Clone size is stated in some rows and not others, as once, few, many or a class when expanded.

>.|TRBJ2-7|TRBV29-1|.
SVGLANYEQY
>.|TRBJ2-7|TRBV28|TRBD2
ASSSLSSGLFTYEQY
>.|TRBJ1-2|TRBV27|.
ASSLGHGNYGYT
>.|TRBJ2-1|TRBV29-1|.
ITPNEQF
>.|TRBJ2-1|TRBV4-3|TRBD1
ASSIGTGRYNEQF
>.|TRBJ2-1|TRBV9|TRBD2
ASSVVAGSFNEQF
>.|TRBJ2-3|TRBV2|.
ASSVPRGTTDTQY
>.|.|TRBV28|.
ASSLTGPRGEQY
>.|TRBJ1-1|TRBV20-1|.
SARSLPEAF
>.|TRBJ2-7|TRBV6-5|TRBD2
ASSLAGPYEQY
>.|TRBJ2-3|TRBV27|.
ASSPTRSTDTQY
>.|TRBJ2-3|TRBV9|TRBD2
ASSLSSGSVADTQY
>.|TRBJ1-1|TRBV7-9|.
ASSLVVAF
>.|TRBJ2-3|TRBV7-3|.
ASSLKAGSTDTQY
>.|TRBJ2-5|TRBV2|TRBD2
ASSRTSGKETQY
>.|TRBJ2-1|TRBV6-1|.
ASSPLRGSNEQF
>.|TRBJ1-6|TRBV30|TRBD1
AWSVGTGGTSPLH
>.|TRBJ1-1|TRBV5-8|TRBD1
AGGDRGSTEAF
>.|TRBJ2-2|TRBV6-5|.
ASEAGRTGELF
>.|TRBJ2-5|TRBV9|.
ASSPGEQTQY
>once|TRBJ1-1|TRBV19|.
ASSIGVEAAAF
>.|TRBJ1-3|TRBV9|.
ASSVGPGDSGNTIY
>.|TRBJ1-5|TRBV28|TRBD1
ASSPGQGGSGWPQH
>.|TRBJ1-5|TRBV7-9|.
SSSRDGGGNQPQH
>.|TRBJ2-7|TRBV6-6|.
ASSLASVYEQY
>.|TRBJ1-2|TRBV5-1|.
ASSLEMGSLYGYT
>.|TRBJ2-1|TRBV28|.
ASSLELVEAPKNNEQF
>.|TRBJ2-1|TRBV10-3|.
AISGDSRNEQF
>.|TRBJ1-5|TRBV19|TRBD1
ASSGTGVQPQH
>.|TRBJ2-1|TRBV7-2|TRBD2
ASSPVAGGPYNEQF
>.|TRBJ1-1|TRBV30|.
AWNRNTEAF
>.|TRBJ2-3|TRBV5-1|TRBD1
ASTSNGGRGPDTQY
>.|TRBJ2-7|TRBV7-3|TRBD1
ASSLMGQGHEQY
>.|TRBJ2-1|TRBV19|.
ATAEYRETLSDEQF
>few|TRBJ2-2|TRBV12-5|TRBD1
ASVLGTGSNTGELF
>.|TRBJ2-1|TRBV7-2|.
ASSLGTYNEQF